Following are 24 T cell receptor beta chains from one sample sequenced in a study of low-dose radiotherapy and immunotherapy resistance in tumors. Time point meaning: after trial treatment. The sample's treatment: LDRT plus nivolumab, ipilimumab, low-dose cyclophosphamide and aspirin (RACIN trial). Priming of first-strand cDNA relied on TRAV- and TRBV-specific primers (covering alpha and beta chains). TCR amplification used 20 PCR cycles, a constant-region primer and a V-primer adapter. TCRdb independently ran MiXCR on the reads; one entry per CDR3 protein. The sample records about 97,000 distinct CDR3 sequences, around 21% being singletons. Material: PBMCs, obtained after low-dose radiotherapy plus immunotherapy. Receptors originate from a male donor with prostate cancer.

This clonotype was counted at least ten times. The J gene is TRBJ2-5, the V gene TRBV7-8, with a tentative D call TRBD1 (10 bases). V dropped 3 bases and J dropped 5 bases, with 22 bases sitting between them. CDR3 size: 17 residues. From germline, CDR1 is SGHVS and CDR2 FQNEAQ. CDR3 region: CASSFSGGQGLIETQYF. The DNA for the CDR3 is TGTGCCAGCAGCTTTAGCGGGGGACAGGGGTTGATCGAGACCCAGTACTTC.

This clonotype was counted many times. This chain connects TRBV6-8 to TRBJ2-3; D is possibly TRBD1 or TRBD2 (5 bases each). CDR3 size: 17 residues. V was cut by 1 base and J by 2 bases, with 16 bases left in between. CDR1 is MNHGY, CDR2 SAAAGT, per germline. Here the CDR3 DNA reads TGTGCCAGCAGTTACTACGGGATGGGGCCCCCCACAGATACGCAGTATTTT. Encoded protein: CASSYYGMGPPTDTQYF.

Many counts were recorded for this clonotype. The CDR3 here is CASSEEGPFTEAFF. The CDR3 DNA sequence: TGTGCCAGCAGTGAAGAGGGGCCTTTCACTGAAGCTTTCTTT. This chain joins TRBV2 and TRBJ1-1, with a weak D call TRBD1 (5 bases). The CDR3 covers 14 residues. From germline, CDR1 is SNHLY and CDR2 FYNNEI. V was shortened by 1 base and J by 4 bases, with 10 bases between the two germline ends.

V gene TRBV9 combines with J gene TRBJ2-1; D assignment may be TRBD1 or TRBD2 (7 bases each). This CDR3 spans 15 amino acids. Germline-derived CDR1 and CDR2 are SGDLS and YYNGEE. Trimming pared 0 bases from V and 7 bases from J, leaving 14 bases between. The CDR3 here is CASSVGQGGDNEQFF. For the CDR3, the DNA is TGTGCCAGCAGCGTAGGGCAGGGGGGGGATAATGAGCAGTTCTTC.

This clonotype was detected ten times or more. The chain combines TRBV25-1 with TRBJ2-7; either TRBD1 or TRBD2 may supply D (5 bases each). This CDR3 is built from 13 residues. Trimming removed 3 bases at V and 3 bases at J, with 9 bases between. The germline gives CDR1 MGHDK, CDR2 SYGVNS. CDR3 bases: TGTGCCAGCAGTGAGAGGGACCACTACGAGCAGTACTTC. Amino acid sequence: CASSERDHYEQYF.

This clonotype was recorded many times. The V call is TRBV20-1, the J call TRBJ2-1, with D possibly being TRBD1 or TRBD2 (6 bases each). The CDR3 has 14 amino acids. Between the trimmed V and J ends, which lost 3 bases and 4 bases, there was a span of 13 bases. The germline gives CDR1 DFQATT, CDR2 SNEGSKA (reference sequence). The CDR3, as DNA: TGCAGTGCTAGCTCGTCGGGGGCTTACAATGAGCAGTTCTTC. This codes for CSASSSGAYNEQFF.

The chain is built from TRBV6-2 or TRBV6-3 and TRBJ1-1; 7 nucleotides match TRBD1. The J segment lost 5 bases and the V segment lost 8 bases, leaving 5 bases of the junction unmatched. The CDR3 consists of 12 residues. The V gene's germline CDR1 is MNHEY and CDR2 SVGEGT. The CDR3 here is CASQGGKTEAFF. The CDR3 nucleotides are TGTGCCAGCCAGGGGGGTAAGACTGAAGCTTTCTTT.

This clonotype was observed many times. The chain is built from TRBV2 and TRBJ1-6; D perhaps matches TRBD1 (5 bases). The CDR3 length is 13 residues. Germline V gene lookup returns CDR1 SNHLY and CDR2 FYNNEI. The V gene lost 3 bases and the J gene lost 9 bases, with 9 bases spanning the gap. The CDR3 reads CASSEGGASPLHF. The CDR3 nucleotides are TGTGCCAGCAGTGAGGGAGGGGCTTCACCCCTCCACTTT.

The chain joins TRBV30 to TRBJ1-3; D is unclear. CDR1 is GTSNPN and CDR2 is SVGIG in the germline V gene (reference sequence). Trimming stripped 5 bases from V and 4 bases from J, with 12 bases between. The CDR3 contains 13 residues. CDR3 amino acids: CAWGLGSGNTIYF. The CDR3 nucleotides are TGTGCCTGGGGATTGGGGTCCGGAAACACCATATATTTT.

This clonotype was detected a few times. This chain connects TRBV3-1 to TRBJ2-7; D remains unclear. CDR1 and CDR2 (germline): LGHDT, YNNKEL (reference sequence). This CDR3 has 13 amino acids. Trimming stripped 6 bases from V and 0 bases from J, with 9 bases between. The CDR3 here is CASRLSSSYEQYF. DNA for the CDR3: TGTGCCAGCAGGCTTAGCAGCTCCTACGAGCAGTACTTC.

This clonotype was seen repeatedly, ten times or more. The chain joins TRBV20-1 to TRBJ1-1; unclear D gene. Germline V gives CDR1 DFQATT, CDR2 SNEGSKA (reference sequence). The CDR3 is 11 amino acids. Trimming removed 1 base from V and 11 bases from J, with 11 bases in between. Here the CDR3 DNA reads TGCAGTGCTAGAGTTCTACAAGCGGCTTTCTTT. Translating it yields CSARVLQAAFF.

This clonotype was counted ten times or more. The V and J genes are TRBV12-3 or TRBV12-4 and TRBJ2-1; 8 bases match TRBD2. CDR3 size: 17 residues. The junction had 13 bases not matched to a gene; V was cut back by 6 bases and J by 3 bases. The CDR3 DNA reads TGTGCCAGCAGGCCGCCCCTCAGCGGGGGCGGCTACAATGAGCAGTTCTTC. Translating gives CASRPPLSGGGYNEQFF.

This clonotype came up many times. CDR3 sequence: CASRPRGTGDTQYF. The CDR3 DNA follows: TGTGCCAGTAGGCCACGAGGTACGGGGGATACGCAGTATTTT. The chain is built from TRBV19 and TRBJ2-3; D may be TRBD2 (5 bases). This CDR3 contains 14 residues. Between the trimmed V and J ends, which lost 6 bases and 6 bases, there was a span of 16 bases. Germline CDR1 is LNHDA and CDR2 is SQIVND (reference sequence).

This clonotype showed up just a few times. The chain links TRBV6-1 to TRBJ1-2, with D hard to call. The CDR3 spans 15 residues. The V and J ends lost 3 bases and 5 bases respectively, with 16 bases between them. CDR1 and CDR2 (germline): MNHNS, SASEGT. CDR3 coding DNA: TGTGCCAGCAGTGATGACGGCATAGGGTTATATGGCTACACCTTC. It yields the protein CASSDDGIGLYGYTF.

This clonotype has at least ten counts. The chain employs TRBV5-8 and TRBJ2-1; D is possibly TRBD1 (5 bases). V lost 4 bases to trimming and J lost 6 bases, with 17 bases between them. The CDR3 runs 15 residues. Germline CDR1 SGHTS, CDR2 YDEGEE. CDR3 sequence: CASSRSGAQSNEQFF. The CDR3 region has the DNA TGTGCCAGCAGCCGGAGTGGGGCGCAGAGCAATGAGCAGTTCTTC. Supplemented by reference TRBV5-8 and TRBJ2-1, the full variable domain reads EAGVTQSPTHLIKTRGQQATLRCSPISGHTSVYWYQQALGLGLQFLLWYDEGEERNRGNFPPRFSGRQFPNYSSELNVNALELEDSALYLCASSRSGAQSNEQFFGPGTRLTVL.

This clonotype came up many times. The rearrangement links TRBV2 to TRBJ2-3; the D gene is possibly TRBD1 (6 bases). V lost 7 bases and J 5 bases, leaving 7 bases between the germline ends. The length of the CDR3 is 11 residues. CDR1 and CDR2 from the germline V gene are SNHLY and FYNNEI. The CDR3 nucleotides read TGTGCCAGCAAACAGGGAGATACGCAGTATTTT. Its translation is CASKQGDTQYF.

This chain links TRBV28 with TRBJ2-3; no definite D call. CDR3 size: 15 residues. Germline V gives CDR1 MDHEN, CDR2 SYDVKM. V dropped 7 bases and J dropped 2 bases, with 16 bases sitting between them. For the CDR3, the DNA is TGTGCCAGCACCATTGGGCCGGCAATCACAGATACGCAGTATTTT. Its protein is CASTIGPAITDTQYF.

This clonotype has just a few counts. This probably arose from a read error, given a far larger clone one base away. The J gene is TRBJ2-7, the V gene TRBV6-8; D may be TRBD1 (6 bases). The CDR3 has 14 residues. Looked up from germline, CDR1 is MNHGY and CDR2 is SAAAGT. The CDR3 is CVSSSTGMGYEQYF. The CDR3 DNA follows: TGTGTCAGCAGTTCTACAGGGATGGGCTACGAGCAGTACTTC.

This clonotype has at least ten counts. This chain connects TRBV9 to TRBJ2-7; a possible D gene is TRBD1 (6 bases). The CDR3 extends over 16 amino acids. The V end was cut by 3 bases, the J end by 2 bases, with 18 bases between. Germline values: CDR1 SGDLS, CDR2 YYNGEE. CDR3 protein: CASSGTDSPWAYEQYF. The CDR3 region has the DNA TGTGCCAGCAGCGGAACGGACAGCCCCTGGGCCTACGAGCAGTACTTC.

The chain employs TRBV5-1 and TRBJ2-5; D may be TRBD2 (5 bases). The CDR3 sequence is 16 residues long. Germline V gene lookup returns CDR1 SGHRS and CDR2 YFSETQ. V lost 3 bases to trimming and J lost 2 bases, with 17 bases between them. CDR3 bases: TGCGCCAGCAGCTCACCCCCGGACTTGAATCAAGAGACCCAGTACTTC. Its protein is CASSSPPDLNQETQYF.

V and J are TRBV19 and TRBJ2-1; TRBD1 agrees at 8 bases. J was trimmed by 3 bases and V by 5 bases; bases with no gene match: 15. This CDR3 spans 18 amino acids. Germline CDR1 is LNHDA and CDR2 is SQIVND (reference sequence). CDR3 in DNA: TGTGCCAGTAGTTTAATAGCCCCGACAGGGGACATCTACAATGAGCAGTTCTTC. This codes for CASSLIAPTGDIYNEQFF.

This clonotype has at least ten counts. The rearrangement uses TRBV3-1 and TRBJ2-3; possibly TRBD1 for D (5 bases). The CDR3 runs to 13 residues. Germline CDR1 LGHDT, CDR2 YNNKEL (reference sequence). V gave up 5 bases and J gave up 5 bases, with 11 bases separating them. CDR3 coding DNA: TGTGCCAGCAGCTTAAGGCAGGGAGATACGCAGTATTTT. It is translated as CASSLRQGDTQYF.

In this sample, this clonotype turned up many times. The chain combines TRBV13 with TRBJ2-7, with TRBD1 matching 7 bases. Germline trimming cut 0 bases from V and 6 bases from J; bases unmatched to any gene: 11. This CDR3 has 16 amino acids. Germline CDR1 reads PRHDT; CDR2 reads FYEKMQ (reference sequence). The CDR3 DNA is TGTGCCAGCAGCTTAGGAGGGACAACAGGGGCTGGCGAGCAGTACTTC. It translates to CASSLGGTTGAGEQYF.

This clonotype was detected many times. The CDR3 sequence is CASSWGTYEQYF. CDR3 sequence (DNA): TGTGCCAGTTCTTGGGGGACCTACGAGCAGTACTTC. This chain uses TRBV25-1 with TRBJ2-7; the D gene could be TRBD1 or TRBD2 (5 bases each). Trimming shortened V by 9 bases and J by 2 bases, and 11 bases separated the two germline ends. The CDR3 consists of 12 residues. Germline loops: CDR1 MGHDK, CDR2 SYGVNS.